The sequence of this T cell receptor beta chain was determined in a study of blood T cell repertoires in COVID-19. Study information: Whether acute or convalescent, the COVID-19 samples came from the United States, Italy and Spain. From T cells, B-cell-depleted T cells, or PBMCs came the material, which was cDNA or gDNA.

Germline-derived CDR1 and CDR2 are MGHDK and SYGVNS. The V gene lost 4 bases and the J gene lost 4 bases, with 10 bases spanning the gap. The CDR3 length is 13 residues. As handled by the study authors: Amplifying reference gene primers gave estimates of nucleated cell counts. The assay was immunoSEQ multiplex PCR, and TCRdb's table has in-frame clones only and misses some. V and J calls and clone size come straight from that table; D and trimming were deduced from the DNA. The sample records under 250,000 clones, roughly 80% being singletons. The J gene is TRBJ1-2, the V gene TRBV25-1; D is unclear. Sample: peripheral blood. The sequence was collected from a woman in her seventies with active or convalescent COVID-19. In DNA, the CDR3 is TGTGCCAGCAGTGTGGGGAGACTCTATGGCTACACCTTC. This codes for CASSVGRLYGYTF.